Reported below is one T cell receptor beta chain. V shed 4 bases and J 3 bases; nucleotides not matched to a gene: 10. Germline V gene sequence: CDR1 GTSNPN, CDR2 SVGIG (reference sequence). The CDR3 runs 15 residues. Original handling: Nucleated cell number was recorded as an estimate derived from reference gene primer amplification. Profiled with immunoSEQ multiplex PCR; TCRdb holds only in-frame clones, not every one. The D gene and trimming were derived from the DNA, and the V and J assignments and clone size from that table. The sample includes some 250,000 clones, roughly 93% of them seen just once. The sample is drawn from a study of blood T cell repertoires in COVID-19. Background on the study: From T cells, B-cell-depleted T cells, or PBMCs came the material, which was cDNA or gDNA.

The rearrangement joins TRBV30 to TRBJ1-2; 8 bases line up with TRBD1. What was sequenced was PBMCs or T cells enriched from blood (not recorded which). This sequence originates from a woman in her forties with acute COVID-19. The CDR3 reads CAWTFLDREHYGYTF. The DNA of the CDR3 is TGTGCCTGGACCTTCTTGGACAGGGAACACTATGGCTACACCTTC.